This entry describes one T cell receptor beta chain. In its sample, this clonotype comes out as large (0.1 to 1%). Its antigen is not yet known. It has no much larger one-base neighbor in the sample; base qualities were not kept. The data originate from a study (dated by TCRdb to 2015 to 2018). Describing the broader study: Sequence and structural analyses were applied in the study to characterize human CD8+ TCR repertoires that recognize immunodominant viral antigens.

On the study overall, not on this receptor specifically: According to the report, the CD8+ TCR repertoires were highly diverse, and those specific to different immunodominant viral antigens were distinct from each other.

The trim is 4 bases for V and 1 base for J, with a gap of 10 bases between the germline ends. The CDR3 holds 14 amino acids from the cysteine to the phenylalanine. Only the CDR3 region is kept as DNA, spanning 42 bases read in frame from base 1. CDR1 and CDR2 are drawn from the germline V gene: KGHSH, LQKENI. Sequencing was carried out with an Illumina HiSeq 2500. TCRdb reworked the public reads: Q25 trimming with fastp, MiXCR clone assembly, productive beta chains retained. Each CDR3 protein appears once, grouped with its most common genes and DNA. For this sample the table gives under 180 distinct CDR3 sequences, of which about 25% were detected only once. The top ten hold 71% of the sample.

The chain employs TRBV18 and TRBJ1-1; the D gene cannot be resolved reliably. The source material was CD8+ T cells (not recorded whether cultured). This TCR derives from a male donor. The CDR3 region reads CASSQGPGNTEAFF. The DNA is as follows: TGTGCCAGCTCACAGGGCCCGGGGAACACTGAAGCTTTCTTT.